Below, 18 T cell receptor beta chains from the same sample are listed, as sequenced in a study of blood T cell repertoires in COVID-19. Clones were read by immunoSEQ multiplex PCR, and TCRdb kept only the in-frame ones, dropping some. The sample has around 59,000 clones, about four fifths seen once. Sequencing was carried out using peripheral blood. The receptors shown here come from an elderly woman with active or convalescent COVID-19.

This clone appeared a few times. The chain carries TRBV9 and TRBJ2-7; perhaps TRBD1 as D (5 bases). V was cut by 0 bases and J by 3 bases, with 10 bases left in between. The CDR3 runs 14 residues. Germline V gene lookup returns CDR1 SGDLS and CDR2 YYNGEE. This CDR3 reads CASSVEGIDYEQYF. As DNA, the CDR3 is TGTGCCAGCAGCGTAGAGGGGATTGACTACGAGCAGTACTTC.

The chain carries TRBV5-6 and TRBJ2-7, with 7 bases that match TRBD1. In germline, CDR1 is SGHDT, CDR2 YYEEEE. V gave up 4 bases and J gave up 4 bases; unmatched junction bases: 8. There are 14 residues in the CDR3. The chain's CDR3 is CASSATGSSYEQYF. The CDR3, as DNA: TGTGCCAGCAGCGCGACAGGGAGTTCGTACGAGCAGTACTTC.

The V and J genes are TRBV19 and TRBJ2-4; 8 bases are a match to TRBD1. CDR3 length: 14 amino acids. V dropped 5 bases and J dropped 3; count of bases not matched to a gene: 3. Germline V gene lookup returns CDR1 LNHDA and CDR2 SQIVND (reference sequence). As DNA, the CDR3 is TGTGCCAGTAGTTACGGGACAGGCAAAAACATTCAGTACTTC. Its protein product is CASSYGTGKNIQYF. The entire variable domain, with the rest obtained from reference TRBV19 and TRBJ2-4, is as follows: DGGITQSPKYLFRKEGQNVTLSCEQNLNHDAMYWYRQDPGQGLRLIYYSQIVNDFQKGDIAEGYSVSREKKESFPLTVTSAQKNPTAFYLCASSYGTGKNIQYFGAGTRLSVL.

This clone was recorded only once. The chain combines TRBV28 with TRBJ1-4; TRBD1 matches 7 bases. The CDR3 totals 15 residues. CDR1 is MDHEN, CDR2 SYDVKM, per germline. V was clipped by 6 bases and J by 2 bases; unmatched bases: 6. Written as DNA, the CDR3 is TGTGCCAGCAGGGAAAACAGGGGTACTAATGAAAAACTGTTTTTT. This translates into CASRENRGTNEKLFF.

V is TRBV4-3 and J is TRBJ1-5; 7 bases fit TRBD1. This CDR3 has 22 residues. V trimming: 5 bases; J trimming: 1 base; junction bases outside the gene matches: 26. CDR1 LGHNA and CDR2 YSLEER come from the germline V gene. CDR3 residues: CASSYQESWHRGLMGSNQPQHF. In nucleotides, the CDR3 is TGCGCCAGCAGCTATCAAGAGAGTTGGCACAGGGGACTTATGGGGAGCAATCAGCCCCAGCATTTT.

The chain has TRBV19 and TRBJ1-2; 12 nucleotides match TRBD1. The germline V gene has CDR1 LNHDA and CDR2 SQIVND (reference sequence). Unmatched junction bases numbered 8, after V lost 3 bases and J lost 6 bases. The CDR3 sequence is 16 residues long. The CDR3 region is CASSMPGQGARNGYTF. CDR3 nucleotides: TGTGCCAGTAGTATGCCGGGACAGGGGGCGCGGAATGGCTACACCTTC.

This chain's CDR3 is CASSLYRVNGMDSPLHF. The CDR3 DNA reads TGTGCCAGCAGTTTATACAGGGTTAACGGTATGGATTCACCCCTCCACTTT. The V gene is TRBV28, the J gene TRBJ1-6, with D tentatively TRBD1 (6 bases). V lost 1 base, J lost 8 bases, and 18 bases lay in between. The CDR3 is made up of 17 amino acids. Germline lookup yields CDR1 MDHEN and CDR2 SYDVKM.

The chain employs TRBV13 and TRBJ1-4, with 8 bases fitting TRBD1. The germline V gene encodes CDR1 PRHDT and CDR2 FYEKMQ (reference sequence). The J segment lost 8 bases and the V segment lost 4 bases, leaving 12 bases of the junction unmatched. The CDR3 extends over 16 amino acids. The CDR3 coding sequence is TGTGCCAGCAGCTCGAGATACCAGGGGGCAGGGGAAAAACTGTTTTTT. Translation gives CASSSRYQGAGEKLFF. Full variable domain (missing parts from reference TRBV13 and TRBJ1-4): AAGVIQSPRHLIKEKRETATLKCYPIPRHDTVYWYQQGPGQDPQFLISFYEKMQSDKGSIPDRFSAQQFSDYHSELNMSSLELGDSALYFCASSSRYQGAGEKLFFGSGTQLSVL.

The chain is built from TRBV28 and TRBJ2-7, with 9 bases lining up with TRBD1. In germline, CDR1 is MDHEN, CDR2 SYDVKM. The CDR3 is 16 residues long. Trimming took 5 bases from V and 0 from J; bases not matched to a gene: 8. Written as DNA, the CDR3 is TGTGCCAGCAGTCTACCGGGACAGGGATACTCCTACGAGCAGTACTTC. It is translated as CASSLPGQGYSYEQYF.

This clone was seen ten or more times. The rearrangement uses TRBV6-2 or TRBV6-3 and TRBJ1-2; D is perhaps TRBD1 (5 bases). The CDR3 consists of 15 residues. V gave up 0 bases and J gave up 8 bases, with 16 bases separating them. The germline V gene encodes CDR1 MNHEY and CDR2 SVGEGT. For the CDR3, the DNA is TGTGCCAGCAGTTACTCGGGTAGCAACAACAGGGGCTACACCTTC. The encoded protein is CASSYSGSNNRGYTF.

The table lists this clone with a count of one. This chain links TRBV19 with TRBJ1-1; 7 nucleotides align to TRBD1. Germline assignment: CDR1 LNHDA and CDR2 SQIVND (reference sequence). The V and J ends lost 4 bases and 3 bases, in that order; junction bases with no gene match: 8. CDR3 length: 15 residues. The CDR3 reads CASSRQGQTYTEAFF. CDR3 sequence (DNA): TGTGCCAGTAGTAGACAGGGTCAGACCTACACTGAAGCTTTCTTT.

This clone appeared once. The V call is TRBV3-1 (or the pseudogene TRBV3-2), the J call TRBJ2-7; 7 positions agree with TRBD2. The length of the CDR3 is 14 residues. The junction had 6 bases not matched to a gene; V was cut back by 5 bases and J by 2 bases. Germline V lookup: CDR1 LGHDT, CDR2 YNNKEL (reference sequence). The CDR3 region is CASSTASGPYEQYF. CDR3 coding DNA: TGTGCCAGCAGCACGGCTAGCGGACCCTACGAGCAGTACTTC.

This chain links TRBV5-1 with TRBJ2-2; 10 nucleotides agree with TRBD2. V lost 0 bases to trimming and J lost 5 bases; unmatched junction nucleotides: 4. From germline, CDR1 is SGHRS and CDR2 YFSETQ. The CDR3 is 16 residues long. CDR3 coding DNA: TGCGCCAGCAGCTTGGGGGGACTAGCGATGACCGGGGAGCTGTTTTTT. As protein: CASSLGGLAMTGELFF. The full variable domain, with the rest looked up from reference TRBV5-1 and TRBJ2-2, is KAGVTQTPRYLIKTRGQQVTLSCSPISGHRSVSWYQQTPGQGLQFLFEYFSETQRNKGNFPGRFSGRQFSNSRSEMNVSTLELGDSALYLCASSLGGLAMTGELFFGEGSRLTVL.

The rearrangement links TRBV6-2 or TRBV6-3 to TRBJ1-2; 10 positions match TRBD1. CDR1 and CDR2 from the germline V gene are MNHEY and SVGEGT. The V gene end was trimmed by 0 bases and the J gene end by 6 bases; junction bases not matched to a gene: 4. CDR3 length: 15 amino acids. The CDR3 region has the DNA TGTGCCAGCAGTTACTCGAGAGGGACAGGGGATGGCTACACCTTC. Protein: CASSYSRGTGDGYTF.

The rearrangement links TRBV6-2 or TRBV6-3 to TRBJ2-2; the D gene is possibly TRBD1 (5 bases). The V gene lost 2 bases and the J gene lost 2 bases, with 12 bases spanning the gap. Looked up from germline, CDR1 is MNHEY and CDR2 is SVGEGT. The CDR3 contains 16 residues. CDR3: CASSYQGLINTGELFF. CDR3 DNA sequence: TGTGCCAGCAGTTACCAGGGTCTGATAAACACCGGGGAGCTGTTTTTT.

The DNA of the CDR3 is TGTGCCAGCAGCCCTGTCGCGGGACAGGGGTTAGCCTACGAGCAGTACTTC. It encodes CASSPVAGQGLAYEQYF. The rearrangement joins TRBV28 to TRBJ2-7, with TRBD1 matching over 10 bases. Losses at the gene ends were 6 bases for V and 2 bases for J; bases not matched to a gene: 13. Germline V gene lookup returns CDR1 MDHEN and CDR2 SYDVKM. The CDR3 sequence is 17 residues long.

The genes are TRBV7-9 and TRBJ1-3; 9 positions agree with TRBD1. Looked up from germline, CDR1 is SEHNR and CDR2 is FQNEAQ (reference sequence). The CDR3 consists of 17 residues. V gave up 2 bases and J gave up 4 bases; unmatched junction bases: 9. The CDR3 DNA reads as TGTGCCAGCAGCTTATCTGGGGGACAGGGTACAGGAAACACCATATATTTT. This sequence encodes CASSLSGGQGTGNTIYF. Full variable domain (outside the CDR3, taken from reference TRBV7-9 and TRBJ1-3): DTGVSQNPRHKITKRGQNVTFRCDPISEHNRLYWYRQTLGQGPEFLTYFQNEAQLEKSRLLSDRFSAERPKGSFSTLEIQRTEQGDSAMYLCASSLSGGQGTGNTIYFGEGSWLTVV.

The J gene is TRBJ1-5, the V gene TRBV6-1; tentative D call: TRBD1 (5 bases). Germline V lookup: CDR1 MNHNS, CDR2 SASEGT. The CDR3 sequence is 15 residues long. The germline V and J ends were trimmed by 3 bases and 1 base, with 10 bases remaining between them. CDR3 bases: TGTGCCAGCAGTGAGGCGACAGTGAGCAATCAGCCCCAGCATTTT. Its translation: CASSEATVSNQPQHF.